This entry describes one T cell receptor (beta chain). A single count supports this clone. Its antigen specificity is not known. It has no much larger one-base neighbor in the sample; base qualities were not kept. CDR1 and CDR2, looked up from the germline V gene (reference sequence), are SEHNR and FQNEAQ. Reading from cysteine to phenylalanine, the CDR3 counts 17 amino acids. Only the CDR3 region is kept as DNA, spanning 51 bases read in frame from base 1. Unmatched junction bases come to 4, with V trimmed by 5 bases and J by 2 bases. TCRbeta CDR3 regions were amplified from genomic DNA by means of the immunoSEQ Assay, a bias-controlled multiplex PCR. In the original analysis: Nucleated cell counts per sample were estimated from amplification of reference gene primers within the assay. Sequence reads were collapsed and filtered to measure the absolute abundance of every unique TCRbeta CDR3 rearrangement. For each sample, productive Simpson clonality was calculated as the square root of Simpson's diversity index over productive rearrangements. As stored in TCRdb, this immuneACCESS dataset retains in-frame rearrangements with V and J assigned. A fraction of the clones does not appear; measured against another copy, unresolved V genes explain less than half of the discrepancy, and the remainder lacks a known reason. D and trimming come from the DNA, and the V and J calls and clone size come from that table. Recorded for this sample are about 320,000 clones; 75% to 90% of them occurred a single time. 5% to 6% of the sample goes to the ten largest clones.

These data belong to a study of blood T cell repertoires in COVID-19 (dated by TCRdb to the early 2020s). Notes on the research overall: Samples covering the acute and convalescent phases of COVID-19 were provided by collaborators in the United States, Italy and Spain. Where HLA class I and class II types were available, the types were taken from metadata supplied by the sample provider, not from assay-based typing. Nearly every sample came with metadata listing a de-identified subject ID, COVID-19 status, age in years and sex. The material from the prospective study consisted of cDNA or gDNA derived from T cells, B-cell-depleted T cells, or PBMCs. Samples came from the ongoing ImmuneRACE study (first 160 participants) plus 1,254 subjects from 6 global collaborators. Deeply sampled blood TCRbeta repertoires from subjects exposed to, actively infected with, or recovered from COVID-19 were included in the dataset. The repertoires were released in a freely available public database intended as a resource for research on the immune response to SARS-CoV-2. On the study overall, not on this receptor specifically: How much clinical and demographic metadata was included differed by source and by participant, and the metadata was provided uncurated.

Enrolling through a virtual design, the prospective study's participants ranged in age from roughly 18 to 89 years and lived across 24 United States geographic areas. In the prospective study, participants were assigned to cohorts based on the clinical history participants reported in a screening survey and a study questionnaire. Recovered participants in ImmuneRACE Cohort 3 were defined as having two consecutive negative NP/OP PCR tests, clearance from a healthcare professional, or resolution of symptoms. Mobile phlebotomists in the prospective study collected whole blood, serum and a nasopharyngeal or oropharyngeal swab from every participant. Over a 2-month period, participants in the prospective study had the option of providing additional blood draws and questionnaires. Before DNA extraction, prospective study blood samples were shipped either frozen or at room temperature.

This TCR was recovered from a man between 25 and 39 years old who had recovered from COVID-19. Sample: PBMCs or T cells enriched from blood (not recorded which). This receptor chain uses TRBV7-9 and TRBJ1-6, and 12 junction bases match TRBD1. Here the CDR3 is given as CASSVRDRGPYNSPLHF. The sequenced DNA: TGTGCCAGCAGCGTCCGGGACAGGGGGCCCTATAATTCACCCCTCCACTTT.